This TCR beta chain was sequenced during a study of cytomegalovirus exposure and HLA in healthy donors. The study, taken as a whole, reports: Some V segments (TRBV6-2 and TRBV6-3 among them) were excluded as indistinguishable. Being productive about 87% or about 30% of the time was typical of most TCR beta V segments in an earlier analysis.

It was with 60 Vbeta and 13 Jbeta primers that the PCR ran. The repertoire was sequenced with immunoSEQ multiplex PCR; TCRdb's copy has only in-frame clones and lacks some. This table holds some 85,000 clones, approximately 84% found once. In this sample, this clone turned up once. Its antigen is as yet unknown. Per the germline V gene, CDR1 is SGHDT and CDR2 is YYEEEE. The length of the CDR3 is 14 residues. V shed 1 base and J shed 0 bases, with 7 bases lying between them. The sequencing input was PBMCs. The V call is TRBV5-6, the J call TRBJ1-1; the D is unclear. The clonotype was recovered from a man between 18 and 35 years old in good health and CMV-seronegative. The CDR3 is CASSLFPMNTEAFF. The DNA of the CDR3 is TGTGCCAGCAGCTTGTTTCCTATGAACACTGAAGCTTTCTTT. The whole variable domain, remainder taken from reference TRBV5-6 and TRBJ1-1, is DAGVTQSPTHLIKTRGQQVTLRCSPKSGHDTVSWYQQALGQGPQFIFQYYEEEERQRGNFPDRFSGHQFPNYSSELNVNALLLGDSALYLCASSLFPMNTEAFFGQGTRLTVV.